This TCR beta chain was sequenced during a study of PD-1 blockade in classical Hodgkin lymphoma. Clones were sequenced by immunoSEQ multiplex PCR, and TCRdb holds only the in-frame ones, with some missing. The data contain approximately 93,000 clones, about 77% of them seen just once; the ten biggest clones take up 9.4%. With V trimmed by 6 bases and J by 3 bases, 7 bases remained unmatched. Germline assignment: CDR1 SGHVS and CDR2 FNYEAQ. This CDR3 region has 14 residues. Stated time point: cycle 4 day 1 (C4D1), after less than seven weeks of nivolumab. Each patient's relapse followed autologous stem cell transplantation, and brentuximab vedotin exposure varied.

The receptor comes from a human donor with classical Hodgkin lymphoma. The chain uses TRBV7-6 and TRBJ1-1; 7 nucleotides match TRBD1. The sample was peripheral blood mononuclear cells (PBMCs), taken before the fourth cycle of nivolumab. The CDR3 here is CASSTLRGHTEAFF. The CDR3 region has the DNA TGTGCCAGCAGTACCCTAAGGGGGCACACTGAAGCTTTCTTT.